The 29 T cell receptor beta chains presented below share a single source sample, sequenced in a study of STAT5B mutations in CD4+ large granular lymphocyte leukemia. Repertoires were generated with immunoSEQ multiplex PCR, while TCRdb's copy carries only in-frame clones and drops some. The sample records around 20,000 clones, over 70% being singletons. The sample was CD4+ T cells from blood buffy coats. These receptors came from a human donor in good health.

The rearrangement joins TRBV29-1 to TRBJ2-1; D remains ambiguous. The CDR3 runs to 14 residues. The ends were cut back, 4 bases at V and 0 bases at J, with 10 bases in the middle. Germline V lookup: CDR1 SQVTM, CDR2 ANQGSEA. The CDR3 sequence: CSVVRSPSYNEQFF. The CDR3 coding sequence is TGCAGCGTTGTAAGGTCCCCCTCCTACAATGAGCAGTTCTTC.

The chain has TRBV2 and TRBJ2-1; D ambiguous. The CDR3 is 11 amino acids. Germline CDR1 SNHLY, CDR2 FYNNEI. Trimming removed 2 bases at V and 8 bases at J, with 4 bases between. The chain's CDR3 is CASSEIYEQFF. The CDR3 nucleotides are TGTGCCAGCAGTGAAATCTATGAGCAGTTCTTC.

This clone has just a few counts. The chain couples TRBV7-9 to TRBJ1-5; D is uncertain. The CDR3 loop spans 14 amino acids. Germline V gene sequence: CDR1 SEHNR, CDR2 FQNEAQ (reference sequence). V gave up 2 bases and J gave up 1 base, with 6 bases separating them. The chain's CDR3 is CASSLSESNQPQHF. The CDR3 DNA is TGTGCCAGCAGCTTATCCGAGAGCAATCAGCCCCAGCATTTT.

The chain is built from TRBV28 and TRBJ2-5; a possible D gene is TRBD1 (6 bases). The J call may not be correct, given that the DNA end is closer to TRBJ2-7. The CDR3 is 13 amino acids. CDR1 is MDHEN, CDR2 SYDVKM, per germline. In nucleotides, the CDR3 is TGTGCCAGCAGGCCAAGCGACAGGTCCGAGCAGTACTTC. This encodes CASRPSDRSEQYF.

The genes are TRBV5-1 and TRBJ1-6; D may be TRBD1 (6 bases). The CDR3 extends over 17 amino acids. Germline V gene lookup returns CDR1 SGHRS and CDR2 YFSETQ. Trimming left V 4 bases short and J 4 bases short, with 18 bases between. CDR3 region: CASSPLLVGGYNSPLHF. CDR3 coding DNA: TGCGCCAGCAGCCCCTTGTTGGTAGGGGGGTATAATTCACCCCTCCACTTT.

This clone was detected only a few times. The chain carries TRBV5-6 and TRBJ1-1; 7 nucleotides match TRBD1. V dropped 0 bases and J dropped 7; count of bases not matched to a gene: 9. The CDR3 totals 15 residues. Germline CDR1 and CDR2: SGHDT and YYEEEE. Here the CDR3 reads CASSLVATGRGEAFF. CDR3 sequence (DNA): TGTGCCAGCAGCTTGGTTGCGACAGGGAGGGGTGAAGCTTTCTTT.

The chain employs TRBV6-5 and TRBJ1-2; D is possibly TRBD1 (5 bases). Germline V gene lookup returns CDR1 MNHEY and CDR2 SVGAGI. Trimming pared 6 bases from V and 4 bases from J, leaving 15 bases between. The CDR3 length is 14 residues. The CDR3 reads CASRKPGTGYGYTF. The CDR3 bases are TGTGCCAGCAGAAAACCCGGGACTGGCTATGGCTACACCTTC.

The chain uses TRBV7-8 and TRBJ2-1, with TRBD2 matching 11 bases. Germline CDR1 SGHVS, CDR2 FQNEAQ. The V gene end was trimmed by 6 bases and the J gene end by 5 bases; junction bases not matched to a gene: 3. The CDR3 covers 14 residues. In nucleotides, the CDR3 is TGTGCCAGCAGATCGGGACTAGCGGACAATGAGCAGTTCTTC. It encodes CASRSGLADNEQFF. Using reference TRBV7-8 and TRBJ2-1 for the parts outside the CDR3, the full variable domain is GAGVSQSPRYKVAKRGQDVALRCDPISGHVSLFWYQQALGQGPEFLTYFQNEAQLDKSGLPSDRFFAERPEGSVSTLKIQRTQQEDSAVYLCASRSGLADNEQFFGPGTRLTVL.

This rearrangement joins TRBV27 to TRBJ2-4; 7 bases are shared with TRBD2. Germline-derived CDR1 and CDR2 are MNHEY and SMNVEV (reference sequence). This CDR3 comprises 16 residues. The junction had 6 bases not matched to a gene; V was cut back by 3 bases and J by 1 base. The CDR3 nucleotides are TGTGCCAGCAGTTTCGCTAGCGGAGGGGCCAAAAACATTCAGTACTTC. The encoded protein is CASSFASGGAKNIQYF.

This chain uses TRBV11-3 with TRBJ2-1; D is perhaps TRBD2 (5 bases). The CDR3 runs 17 residues. Germline CDR1 is SGHNT and CDR2 is YENEEA. V lost 1 base and J lost 0, with 13 bases in between. CDR3 sequence: CASSLAGWFSSYNEQFF. CDR3 bases: TGTGCCAGCAGCTTAGCGGGATGGTTTAGCTCCTACAATGAGCAGTTCTTC.

The CDR3 protein is CASSEVFQAHTDTQYF. As DNA, the CDR3 is TGCGCCAGCAGTGAGGTGTTCCAGGCGCACACAGATACGCAGTATTTT. This sequence joins TRBV10-2 and TRBJ2-3; D is unresolved. The V gene lost 2 bases and the J gene lost 2 bases, with 14 bases spanning the gap. In germline, CDR1 is WSHSY, CDR2 SAAADI. This CDR3 region has 16 residues.

This clone has only a few counts. The rearrangement uses TRBV2 and TRBJ2-7; 8 positions match TRBD2. The CDR3 extends over 15 amino acids. Trimming took 4 bases from V and 0 from J; bases not matched to a gene: 5. Germline CDR1 is SNHLY and CDR2 is FYNNEI. CDR3: CASSVGGTSSYEQYF. CDR3 DNA: TGTGCCAGCAGTGTAGGCGGGACTAGCTCCTACGAGCAGTACTTC.

This clone has a handful of counts. The chain employs TRBV19 and TRBJ1-5; 8 bases map to TRBD1. The V segment lost 9 bases and the J segment 2 bases; nucleotides outside the gene matches: 12. This CDR3 spans 16 amino acids. The germline V gene encodes CDR1 LNHDA and CDR2 SQIVND (reference sequence). The CDR3 DNA is TGTGCCAGCCATTTTGGGGCAGGGGGCGGCAATCAGCCCCAGCATTTT. Protein sequence: CASHFGAGGGNQPQHF.

The chain joins TRBV5-4 to TRBJ2-5; possibly TRBD2 for D (5 bases). V lost 3 bases, J lost 1 base, and 7 bases lay in between. The CDR3 loop spans 13 amino acids. CDR1 and CDR2 (germline): SGHNT, YYREEE (reference sequence). CDR3 DNA sequence: TGTGCCAGCAGCTCGGGGAGCCAAGAGACCCAGTACTTC. Protein: CASSSGSQETQYF.

This sequence joins TRBV9 and TRBJ2-7, with TRBD1 matching 7 bases. CDR3 length: 15 residues. Trimming cost V 0 bases and J 3 bases; bases outside gene matches: 6. CDR1 SGDLS and CDR2 YYNGEE come from the germline V gene. CDR3 DNA: TGTGCCAGCAGCGTAGAGAGGGGGCCGAACTACGAGCAGTACTTC. Protein product: CASSVERGPNYEQYF.

This clone came up a few times. V is TRBV19 and J is TRBJ1-1; D call uncertain. The CDR3 extends over 14 amino acids. CDR1 and CDR2 from the germline V gene are LNHDA and SQIVND (reference sequence). Trimming pared 9 bases from V and 0 bases from J, leaving 14 bases between. CDR3 nucleotide sequence: TGTGCCAGCTCCTGGGAGGCACTGAACACTGAAGCTTTCTTT. It codes for CASSWEALNTEAFF.

CDR3 region: CASRSARDFYGEQFF. The CDR3 DNA is TGTGCCAGCCGAAGTGCGCGGGACTTCTACGGTGAGCAGTTCTTC. The chain couples TRBV27 to TRBJ2-1; D may be TRBD2 (6 bases). The length of the CDR3 is 15 residues. Germline V gene data show CDR1 as MNHEY and CDR2 as SMNVEV (reference sequence). V gave up 8 bases and J gave up 9 bases, with 23 bases separating them.

The J gene is TRBJ1-5, the V gene TRBV6-1; D not resolved. The V gene's germline CDR1 is MNHNS and CDR2 SASEGT. The length of the CDR3 is 16 residues. V was trimmed by 3 bases and J by 4 bases, leaving 16 bases between them. In DNA, the CDR3 is TGTGCCAGCAGTGACGCAGGCCAGCATAGGAATCAGCCCCAGCATTTT. This encodes CASSDAGQHRNQPQHF.

V usage is TRBV5-1 and J usage is TRBJ2-1; 10 bases are shared with TRBD2. CDR3 length: 18 amino acids. V trimming: 0 bases; J trimming: 3 bases; junction bases outside the gene matches: 9. Germline V gene data show CDR1 as SGHRS and CDR2 as YFSETQ. The DNA of the CDR3 is TGCGCCAGCAGCTTGGGTTCAATAGCGGGAGGCTTCTACAATGAGCAGTTCTTC. Residues: CASSLGSIAGGFYNEQFF.

The V and J genes are TRBV7-2 and TRBJ1-2; 8 nucleotides agree with TRBD1. The V and J ends lost 5 bases and 7 bases, in that order; junction bases with no gene match: 15. From germline, CDR1 is SGHTA and CDR2 FQGNSA. This CDR3 spans 16 amino acids. CDR3 sequence reads: CASSPMVQGALRGYTF. CDR3 DNA sequence: TGTGCCAGCAGCCCAATGGTTCAGGGGGCGCTTCGTGGCTACACCTTC.

This chain uses TRBV11-2 with TRBJ1-5; unclear D gene. Trimming removed 2 bases at V and 5 bases at J, with 7 bases between. The CDR3 totals 13 residues. Germline-derived CDR1 and CDR2 are SGHAT and FQNNGV. The CDR3 protein is CASSLRGDQPQHF. CDR3 DNA sequence: TGTGCCAGCAGCTTACGGGGAGATCAGCCCCAGCATTTT.

This clone was observed a single time. This sequence joins TRBV5-4 and TRBJ2-5; 7 bases align to TRBD1. The V and J ends lost 4 bases and 5 bases, in that order; junction bases with no gene match: 11. Per the germline V gene, CDR1 is SGHNT and CDR2 is YYREEE (reference sequence). There are 15 residues in the CDR3. The CDR3 bases are TGTGCCAGCAGCAACCGACAGGGTGGGATGGAGACCCAGTACTTC. It codes for CASSNRQGGMETQYF.

The rearrangement uses TRBV6-5 and TRBJ1-1, with D possibly being TRBD1 (6 bases). V was shortened by 5 bases and J by 7 bases, with 14 bases between the two germline ends. Germline CDR1 reads MNHEY; CDR2 reads SVGAGI. This CDR3 has 13 residues. The CDR3 reads CASSPDRVNEAFF. CDR3 nucleotide sequence: TGTGCCAGCAGTCCGGACAGAGTAAATGAAGCTTTCTTT.

The CDR3 nucleotides read TGTGCCAGTAGCACCCAGGGGAGCGCTGGAAACACCATATATTTT. Translated, it gives CASSTQGSAGNTIYF. The chain carries TRBV19 and TRBJ1-3; tentatively, D is TRBD1 (6 bases). The CDR3 consists of 15 residues. Germline V gene sequence: CDR1 LNHDA, CDR2 SQIVND (reference sequence). Trimming pared 6 bases from V and 2 bases from J, leaving 14 bases between.

The chain is built from TRBV11-3 and TRBJ2-7; D gene ambiguous. Trimming stripped 0 bases from V and 5 bases from J, with 5 bases between. Germline lookup yields CDR1 SGHNT and CDR2 YENEEA. The CDR3 runs 12 residues. The CDR3 region is CASSLDYDEQYF. The CDR3 coding sequence is TGTGCCAGCAGCTTAGATTACGACGAGCAGTACTTC.

This chain uses TRBV5-1 with TRBJ2-7; 9 bases match TRBD2. The CDR3 runs to 16 residues. V was clipped by 9 bases and J by 6 bases; unmatched bases: 19. CDR1 and CDR2 from the germline V gene are SGHRS and YFSETQ. The CDR3 sequence is CATSLGAGGPMSEQYF. CDR3 bases: TGCGCCACCTCCCTCGGGGCGGGAGGGCCTATGAGCGAGCAGTACTTC.

The chain employs TRBV6-1 and TRBJ2-5; 16 bases fit TRBD2. CDR1 and CDR2 (germline): MNHNS, SASEGT. The CDR3 has 17 amino acids. The V and J ends lost 1 base and 7 bases, in that order; junction bases with no gene match: 6. The DNA of the CDR3 is TGTGCCAGCAGTGAAGTCGGGACTAGCGGGAGGGTAGGGACCCAGTACTTC. The encoded protein is CASSEVGTSGRVGTQYF.

The rearrangement uses TRBV5-1 and TRBJ2-3; no reliable D call. The germline CDR1 and CDR2 sequences are SGHRS and YFSETQ. The V end was cut by 0 bases, the J end by 0 bases, with 8 bases between. The CDR3 sequence is 15 residues long. The CDR3 loop is CASSLEYPSTDTQYF. In DNA, the CDR3 is TGCGCCAGCAGCTTGGAATACCCCAGCACAGATACGCAGTATTTT.

V is TRBV6-6 and J is TRBJ1-2; D is ambiguous. The CDR3 is 14 residues long. The V end was cut by 6 bases, the J end by 4 bases, with 15 bases between. Germline assignment: CDR1 MNHNY and CDR2 SVGAGI (reference sequence). Written as DNA, the CDR3 is TGTGCCAGCAGCCGTCGCCGCGAGATCTATGGCTACACCTTC. This encodes CASSRRREIYGYTF.